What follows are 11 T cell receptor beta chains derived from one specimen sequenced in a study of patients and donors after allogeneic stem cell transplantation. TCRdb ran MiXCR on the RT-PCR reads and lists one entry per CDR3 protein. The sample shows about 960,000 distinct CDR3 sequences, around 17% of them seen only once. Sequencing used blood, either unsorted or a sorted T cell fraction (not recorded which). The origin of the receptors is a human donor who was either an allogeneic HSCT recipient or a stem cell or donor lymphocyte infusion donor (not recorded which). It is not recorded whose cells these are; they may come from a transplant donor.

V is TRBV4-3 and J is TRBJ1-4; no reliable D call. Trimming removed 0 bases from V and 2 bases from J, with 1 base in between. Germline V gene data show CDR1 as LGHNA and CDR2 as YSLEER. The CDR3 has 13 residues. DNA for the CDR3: TGCGCCAGCAGCCAAGATACTAATGAAAAACTGTTTTTT. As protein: CASSQDTNEKLFF.

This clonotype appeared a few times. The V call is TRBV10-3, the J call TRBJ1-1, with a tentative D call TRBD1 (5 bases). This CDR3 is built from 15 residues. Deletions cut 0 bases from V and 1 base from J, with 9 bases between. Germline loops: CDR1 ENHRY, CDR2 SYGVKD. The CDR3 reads CAISESGAPNTEAFF. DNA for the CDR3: TGTGCCATCAGTGAGTCTGGGGCACCGAACACTGAAGCTTTCTTT.

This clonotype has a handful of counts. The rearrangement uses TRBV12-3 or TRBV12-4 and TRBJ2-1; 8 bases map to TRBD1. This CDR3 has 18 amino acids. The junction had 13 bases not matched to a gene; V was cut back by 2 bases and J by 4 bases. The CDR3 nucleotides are TGTGCCAGCAGTTTAAGGGTATCGGACAGGGCGATTTACAATGAGCAGTTCTTC. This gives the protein CASSLRVSDRAIYNEQFF.

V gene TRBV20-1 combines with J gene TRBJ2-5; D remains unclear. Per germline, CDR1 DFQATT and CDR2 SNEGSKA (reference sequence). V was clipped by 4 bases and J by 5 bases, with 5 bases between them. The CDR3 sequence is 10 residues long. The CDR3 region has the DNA TGCAGTGCTAAGGTGGAGACCCAGTACTTC. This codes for CSAKVETQYF.

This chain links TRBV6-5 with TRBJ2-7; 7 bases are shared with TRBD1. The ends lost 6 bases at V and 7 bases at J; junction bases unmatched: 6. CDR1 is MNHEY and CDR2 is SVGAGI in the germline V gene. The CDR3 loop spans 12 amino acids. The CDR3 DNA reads TGTGCCAGCAGCAATAGGGGGCTTGAGCAGTACTTC. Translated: CASSNRGLEQYF.

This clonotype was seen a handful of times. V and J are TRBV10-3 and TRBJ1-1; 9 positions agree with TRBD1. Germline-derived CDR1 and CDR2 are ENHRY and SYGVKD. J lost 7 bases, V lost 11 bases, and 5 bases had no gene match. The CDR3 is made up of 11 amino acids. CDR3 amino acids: CAGGTGFEAFF. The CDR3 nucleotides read TGTGCCGGGGGGACAGGGTTTGAAGCTTTCTTT.

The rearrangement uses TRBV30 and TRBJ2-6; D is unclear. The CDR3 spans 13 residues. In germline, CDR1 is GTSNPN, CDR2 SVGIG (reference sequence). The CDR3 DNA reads TGTGCACAAGACACCTCTGGGGCCAACGTCCTGACTTTC. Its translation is CAQDTSGANVLTF.

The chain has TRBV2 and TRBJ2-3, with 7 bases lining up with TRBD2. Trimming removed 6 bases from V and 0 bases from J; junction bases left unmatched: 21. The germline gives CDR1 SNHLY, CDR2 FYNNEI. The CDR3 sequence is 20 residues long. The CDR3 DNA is TGTGCCAGCAGGATACACCCGAGCGGACTAGTTGACACTAGCACAGATACGCAGTATTTT. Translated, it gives CASRIHPSGLVDTSTDTQYF.

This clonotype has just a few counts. The CDR3 reads CASATTLTGELFF. The DNA for the CDR3 is TGTGCTAGTGCTACCACCCTCACCGGGGAGCTGTTTTTT. The rearrangement joins TRBV12-5 to TRBJ2-2; D remains unclear. V gave up 7 bases and J gave up 4 bases, with 10 bases separating them. In germline, CDR1 is LGHNT, CDR2 FRNRAP. The CDR3 has 13 amino acids. The full variable domain, completed using reference TRBV12-5 and TRBJ2-2, is DARVTQTPRHKVTEMGQEVTMRCQPILGHNTVFWYRQTMMQGLELLAYFRNRAPLDDSGMPKDRFSAEMPDATLATLKIQPSEPRDSAVYFCASATTLTGELFFGEGSRLTVL.

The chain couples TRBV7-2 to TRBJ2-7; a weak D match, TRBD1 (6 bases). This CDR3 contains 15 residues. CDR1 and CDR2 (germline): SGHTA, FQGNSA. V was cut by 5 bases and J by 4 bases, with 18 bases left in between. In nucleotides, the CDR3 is TGTGCCAGCAGCCCTAACAGGGTACACTGGTACGAGCAGTACTTC. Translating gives CASSPNRVHWYEQYF.

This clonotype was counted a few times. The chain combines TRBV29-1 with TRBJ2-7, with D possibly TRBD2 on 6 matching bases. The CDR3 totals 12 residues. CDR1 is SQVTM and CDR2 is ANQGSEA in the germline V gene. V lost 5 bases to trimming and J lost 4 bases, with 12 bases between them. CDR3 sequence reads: CSVPGDTYEQYF. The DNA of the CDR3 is TGCAGCGTTCCGGGAGATACTTACGAGCAGTACTTC.